This TCR beta chain was obtained from a study of cytomegalovirus exposure and HLA in healthy donors. J lost 0 bases, V lost 5 bases, and 4 bases had no gene match. CDR3 length: 16 amino acids. Germline V gene data show CDR1 as SGHNT and CDR2 as YENEEA. Measured with immunoSEQ multiplex PCR; TCRdb has only the in-frame clones, and not every one. This table holds approximately 130,000 clones, more than 70% found once. The gene calls are TRBV11-3 and TRBJ2-6; 7 nucleotides agree with TRBD2. The receptor was derived from a woman in her 30s in good health and CMV-seronegative. The specimen sequenced was PBMCs. The CDR3 region has the DNA TGTGCCAGCAGCACCAGGGAGGGCTCTGGGGCCAACGTCCTGACTTTC. As protein: CASSTREGSGANVLTF.